The 18 T cell receptor beta chains below were found in one sample sequenced in a study of blood T cells in healthy people across ages. A second 7 to 11 cycle PCR used barcoded and J-beta primers. TCRdb recomputed calls from the 5' RACE reads with MiXCR, one row per CDR3 protein. The profile shows 650,000 to 900,000 distinct CDR3 sequences, around 68% of them singletons. The sample consisted of blood. These receptors originate from a young man in good health.

To note about this clonotype: A single base separates this from a much larger clone, so it may be a read error. CDR3 nucleotides: TGTGCCGGCAGCTTAGTCGCAGGGGTGAATCGTGGCTACACCTTC. Its translation: CAGSLVAGVNRGYTF. V gene TRBV7-2 combines with J gene TRBJ1-2, with a possible D match to TRBD1 (6 bases). This CDR3 has 15 amino acids. Germline V gene sequence: CDR1 SGHTA, CDR2 FQGNSA.

V and J are TRBV7-2 and TRBJ2-3, with 7 nucleotides matching TRBD1. Germline assignment: CDR1 SGHTA and CDR2 FQGNSA. Germline trimming cut 5 bases from V and 4 bases from J; bases unmatched to any gene: 9. CDR3 length: 15 residues. CDR3 coding DNA: TGTGCCAGCAGCAACGGACAGGCGGTTGCAGATACGCAGTATTTT. Translating gives CASSNGQAVADTQYF.

This clonotype was observed many times. The chain combines TRBV20-1 with TRBJ2-1; D is ambiguous. The germline V gene encodes CDR1 DFQATT and CDR2 SNEGSKA (reference sequence). The CDR3 totals 14 residues. V lost 4 bases, J lost 4 bases, and 14 bases lay in between. The CDR3 region has the DNA TGCAGTGCTACGTCCCAGGAGCATTACAATGAGCAGTTCTTC. Translated: CSATSQEHYNEQFF.

This clonotype was detected once. The chain has TRBV9 and TRBJ1-1; TRBD1 might be the D (6 bases). This CDR3 comprises 15 residues. Germline V gives CDR1 SGDLS, CDR2 YYNGEE. V was pared by 3 bases and J by 6 bases, with 18 bases between. CDR3 bases: TGTGCCAGCAGCGAACCCGACAGGTCTAACGCTGAAGCTTTCTTT. Translating gives CASSEPDRSNAEAFF.

The genes are TRBV7-2 and TRBJ1-2; no clear D gene. CDR1 and CDR2 from the germline V gene are SGHTA and FQGNSA. V was shortened by 0 bases and J by 4 bases, with 9 bases between the two germline ends. The CDR3 is 14 residues long. The CDR3, as DNA: TGTGCCAGCAGCTTAGCGGAAGGTGCCTATGGCTACACCTTC. Translating it yields CASSLAEGAYGYTF.

CDR3 nucleotide sequence: TGTGCCAGCAGATACGACGTATACAATGAGCAGTTCTTC. It yields the protein CASRYDVYNEQFF. The rearrangement joins TRBV6-2 or TRBV6-3 to TRBJ2-1; the D is unclear. The V gene's germline CDR1 is MNHEY and CDR2 SVGEGT. The CDR3 loop spans 13 amino acids. The V gene lost 6 bases and the J gene lost 4 bases, with 10 bases spanning the gap.

This chain uses TRBV6-4 with TRBJ2-1; 7 bases map to TRBD1. The CDR3 totals 15 residues. Looked up from germline, CDR1 is MRHNA and CDR2 is SNTAGT. J lost 6 bases, V lost 4 bases, and 9 bases had no gene match. The CDR3, as DNA: TGTGCCAGCAGTGGTCGCACAGGGGCGCGCAATGAGCAGTTCTTC. Translation: CASSGRTGARNEQFF.

The chain employs TRBV9 and TRBJ1-5; no clear D gene. This CDR3 is built from 16 residues. The germline V and J ends were trimmed by 0 bases and 2 bases, with 12 bases remaining between them. Germline V gives CDR1 SGDLS, CDR2 YYNGEE. The DNA for the CDR3 is TGTGCCAGCAGCGTAGTAAGAGGGTGCGGCAATCAGCCCCAGCATTTT. Protein: CASSVVRGCGNQPQHF. The whole variable domain, filled in from reference TRBV9 and TRBJ1-5, reads DSGVTQTPKHLITATGQRVTLRCSPRSGDLSVYWYQQSLDQGLQFLIQYYNGEERAKGNILERFSAQQFPDLHSELNLSSLELGDSALYFCASSVVRGCGNQPQHFGDGTRLSIL.

The chain uses TRBV6-1 and TRBJ2-7; D may correspond to TRBD1 or TRBD2 (5 bases each). The CDR3 length is 14 residues. V lost 11 bases and J lost 7, with 24 bases in between. The germline V gene has CDR1 MNHNS and CDR2 SASEGT. The CDR3 protein is CAGASQALRGEQYF. Written as DNA, the CDR3 is TGTGCCGGAGCTTCACAGGCGCTACGGGGTGAGCAGTACTTC.

The chain is built from TRBV9 and TRBJ1-6; 8 bases are a match to TRBD1. V was pared by 0 bases and J by 10 bases, with 9 bases of the junction left unmatched. The germline gives CDR1 SGDLS, CDR2 YYNGEE. This CDR3 has 16 residues. The CDR3 loop is CASSVARGQGGSPLHF. CDR3 coding DNA: TGTGCCAGCAGCGTAGCAAGAGGACAGGGAGGATCACCCCTCCACTTT.

The chain links TRBV7-9 to TRBJ2-1, with D tentatively TRBD1 or TRBD2 (6 bases each). This CDR3 has 14 residues. The V gene lost 3 bases and the J gene lost 10 bases, with 16 bases spanning the gap. CDR1 and CDR2 from the germline V gene are SEHNR and FQNEAQ (reference sequence). CDR3 in amino acids: CASSFGGPVEEQFF. DNA of the CDR3: TGTGCCAGCAGCTTTGGGGGGCCCGTTGAGGAGCAGTTCTTC.

This clonotype was observed a single time. The junction does not match germline at one end; this may be a read error. The chain joins TRBV12-5 to TRBJ2-5, with a tentative D call TRBD1 (5 bases). The DNA matches TRBJ2-7 better at its end, which makes the J call doubtful. This CDR3 region has 17 residues. CDR1 is LGHNT and CDR2 is FRNRAP in the germline V gene. CDR3: CVSGQLTETVIPHEQYF. CDR3 sequence (DNA): TGTGTTAGTGGCCAGCTAACTGAGACAGTCATTCCCCACGAGCAGTACTTC.

This chain uses TRBV15 with TRBJ2-7, with TRBD1 identical over 7 bases. The length of the CDR3 is 14 residues. V gave up 4 bases and J gave up 3 bases; unmatched junction bases: 6. Germline V gene lookup returns CDR1 LNHNV and CDR2 YYDKDF (reference sequence). CDR3 loop: CATSMGDSLYEQYF. The CDR3 DNA reads TGTGCCACCAGCATGGGGGACAGTCTCTACGAGCAGTACTTC. The full variable domain, completed using reference TRBV15 and TRBJ2-7, is DAMVIQNPRYQVTQFGKPVTLSCSQTLNHNVMYWYQQKSSQAPKLLFHYYDKDFNNEADTPDNFQSRRPNTSFCFLDIRSPGLGDTAMYLCATSMGDSLYEQYFGPGTRLTVT.

The gene calls are TRBV6-2 or TRBV6-3 and TRBJ2-7; TRBD2 matches at 9 bases. Germline V CDR1 and CDR2: MNHEY, SVGEGT. Trimming removed 4 bases from V and 0 bases from J; junction bases left unmatched: 7. The CDR3 sequence is 16 residues long. The CDR3 coding sequence is TGTGCCAGCAGTTCGACCCCAGCGGGGGGCTCCTACGAGCAGTACTTC. It yields the protein CASSSTPAGGSYEQYF.

As to this clonotype: No conserved phenylalanine or tryptophan ends this CDR3, so it is likely a read error. The rearrangement joins TRBV20-1 to TRBJ2-4; the match to TRBD2 covers 10 bases. The J call is uncertain, as TRBJ2-7 better fits the DNA end. CDR1 is DFQATT and CDR2 is SNEGSKA in the germline V gene (reference sequence). This CDR3 is built from 14 residues. The CDR3 sequence: CSAWSSGGQNEQYL. The CDR3 coding sequence is TGCAGTGCTTGGAGTAGCGGGGGGCAGAACGAGCAGTACTTA.

This clonotype has only a few counts. The rearrangement links TRBV29-1 to TRBJ2-1; 8 bases line up with TRBD1. This CDR3 has 13 residues. V lost 6 bases and J lost 9; bases outside the gene matches: 10. The germline CDR1 and CDR2 sequences are SQVTM and ANQGSEA. CDR3 loop: CSVPDRADGEQFF. The CDR3 DNA reads as TGCAGCGTACCGGACAGGGCGGATGGTGAGCAGTTCTTC.

J is TRBJ2-7 and V is TRBV12-3 or TRBV12-4; D is perhaps TRBD1 or TRBD2 (5 bases each). The V end was cut by 9 bases, the J end by 3 bases, with 12 bases between. The CDR3 is made up of 12 amino acids. This CDR3 reads CASKGDVYEQYF. The CDR3 DNA reads as TGTGCCAGTAAAGGGGACGTCTACGAGCAGTACTTC.

This clonotype has only a few counts. The chain joins TRBV29-1 to TRBJ2-1, with TRBD1 matching over 8 bases. The germline CDR1 and CDR2 sequences are SQVTM and ANQGSEA. The V gene end was trimmed by 2 bases and the J gene end by 7 bases; junction bases not matched to a gene: 1. The CDR3 extends over 12 amino acids. The CDR3 DNA reads as TGCAGCGTTGAACAGGGGGCAAATGAGCAGTTCTTC. This gives the protein CSVEQGANEQFF.